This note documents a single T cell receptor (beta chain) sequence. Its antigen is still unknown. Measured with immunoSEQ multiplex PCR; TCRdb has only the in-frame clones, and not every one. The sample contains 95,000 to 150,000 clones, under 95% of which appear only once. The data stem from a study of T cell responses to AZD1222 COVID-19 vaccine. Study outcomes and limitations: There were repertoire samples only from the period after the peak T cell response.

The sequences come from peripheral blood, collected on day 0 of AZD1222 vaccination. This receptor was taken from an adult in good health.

The CDR3 here is CASSIDWNTEAFF. The CDR3 DNA follows: TGTGCCAGCAGTATAGACTGGAACACTGAAGCTTTCTTT. This chain connects TRBV12-3 or TRBV12-4 to TRBJ1-1; no reliable D call. Trimming took 5 bases from V and 1 from J, leaving 8 bases between them. This CDR3 has 13 residues.